This is a list of T cell receptor beta chains from one sample in a study of blood T cell repertoires in COVID-19. Here immunoSEQ multiplex PCR was the method, and the copy in TCRdb shows in-frame clones only, minus some. The sample holds 45,000 to 50,000 clones, about 84% seen once. Material for sequencing was peripheral blood. These receptors were taken from a woman aged 55-75 years with acute or convalescent COVID-19. Both conserved end residues are part of each CDR3. Each record gives: D gene, V gene, J gene, CDR3 length, clone size, CDR3 DNA, CDR3 protein. D genes are given only for firm matches. Clone sizes are given selectively: once, few, many, or a class where the clone is expanded.

>TRBD2|TRBV6-1|TRBJ2-7|14|NA
TGTGCCACTATACCGGCCAGGGAGGGGTACGAGCAGTACTTC
CATIPAREGYEQYF
>TRBD1|TRBV6-7|TRBJ2-7|16|NA
TGTGCCAGCAGTTACTCTCGTCAGGGGGAATCCTACGAGCAGTACTTC
CASSYSRQGESYEQYF
>TRBD1|TRBV5-6|TRBJ1-1|13|NA
TGTGCCAGCGGAGGGGGCTTAGACACTGAAGCTTTCTTT
CASGGGLDTEAFF
>NA|TRBV2|TRBJ1-5|15|NA
TGTGCCAGCAGTGGATTCAGGGTAAGCGTTCAGCCCCAGCATTTT
CASSGFRVSVQPQHF
>NA|TRBV5-1|TRBJ2-3|13|NA
TGCGCCAGCAGCTTGGAATACACAGATACGCAGTATTTT
CASSLEYTDTQYF
>TRBD1|TRBV12-3/TRBV12-4|TRBJ1-1|13|NA
TGTGCCAGCACAGAACAGGGGGGTACTGAAGCTTTCTTT
CASTEQGGTEAFF
>TRBD1|TRBV6-5|TRBJ1-2|14|NA
TGTGCCAGCAGGATATTACAGGGGTACTATGGCTACACCTTC
CASRILQGYYGYTF
>TRBD1|TRBV19|TRBJ1-5|14|NA
TGTGCCAGCTCGCAGACAGGGAGCAATCAGCCCCAGCATTTT
CASSQTGSNQPQHF
>TRBD1|TRBV14|TRBJ1-2|15|once
TGTGCCAGCAGCCACCGGACAGGGGGCCTCTATGGCTACACCTTC
CASSHRTGGLYGYTF
>NA|TRBV9|TRBJ1-4|13|NA
TGTGCCAGCAGTCTAGGGGGTAATGAAAAACTGTTTTTT
CASSLGGNEKLFF
>NA|TRBV5-1|TRBJ2-7|14|NA
TGCGCCAGCAGCTTGGGGGAGAGGACCTACGAGCAGTACTTC
CASSLGERTYEQYF
>TRBD2|TRBV9|TRBJ2-2|16|NA
TGTGCCAGCAGCCCCCGGACTAGCGGCAACACCGGGGAGCTGTTTTTT
CASSPRTSGNTGELFF
>NA|TRBV7-6|TRBJ2-7|13|NA
TGTGCCAGCAGCTTAGCAGGGGGATACGAGCAGTACTTC
CASSLAGGYEQYF
>NA|TRBV18|TRBJ1-5|13|NA
TGTGCCAGCTCACTACTGGGGGCTCAGCCCCAGCATTTT
CASSLLGAQPQHF
>TRBD2|TRBV10-3|TRBJ2-7|15|once
TGTGCCATCAGTGATTTAGCGGGAGGGCCCTACGAGCAGTACTTC
CAISDLAGGPYEQYF
>TRBD2|TRBV4-3|TRBJ2-1|17|NA
TGCGCCAGCAGCCAAGCTCATGGACTAGCACCCTACAATGAGCAGTTCTTC
CASSQAHGLAPYNEQFF
>NA|TRBV7-2|TRBJ2-3|13|NA
TGTGCCAGCAGCCCTCTCGTTACAGATACGCAGTATTTT
CASSPLVTDTQYF
>TRBD2|TRBV6-6|TRBJ2-3|16|NA
TGTGCCAGCAGTAGGGCGACTAGCGGAGCCACAGATACGCAGTATTTT
CASSRATSGATDTQYF
>TRBD1|TRBV5-1|TRBJ2-3|13|NA
TGCGCCAGCTGGACAGGGCTTGGAGATACGCAGTATTTT
CASWTGLGDTQYF
>NA|TRBV11-2|TRBJ2-1|14|NA
TGTGCCAGCAGCCTTTCTAACTCCTACAATGAGCAGTTCTTC
CASSLSNSYNEQFF
>NA|TRBV7-3|TRBJ2-3|14|NA
TGTGCCAGCAGTCTAGCTCCGACGACAGATACGCAGTATTTT
CASSLAPTTDTQYF
>TRBD1|TRBV2|TRBJ1-1|15|NA
TGTGCCAGCACCCCCCGGGACAGGGGTTCGTCTGAAGCTTTCTTT
CASTPRDRGSSEAFF
>NA|TRBV12-3/TRBV12-4|TRBJ1-3|12|NA
TGTGCCAGCAGTTCCGTAGGAAACACCATATATTTT
CASSSVGNTIYF
>TRBD1|TRBV5-6|TRBJ1-1|13|NA
TGTGCCAGCAGCTATTACAGGGGCACTGAAGCTTTCTTT
CASSYYRGTEAFF
>NA|TRBV9|TRBJ2-3|14|NA
TGTGCCAGCAGCGCCCGGTCTCAGGTAGATACGCAGTATTTT
CASSARSQVDTQYF
>TRBD1|TRBV7-9|TRBJ1-2|14|NA
TGTGCCAGCAGCTTAGACGGGACAGGGGCTGGCTACACCTTC
CASSLDGTGAGYTF
>TRBD2|TRBV11-2|TRBJ2-1|17|NA
TGTGCCAGCAGCCCTAGACGACTAGCGGCCTCCTACAATGAGCAGTTCTTC
CASSPRRLAASYNEQFF
>TRBD2|TRBV7-3|TRBJ2-1|16|NA
TGTGCCAGCAGCTTAACCGGGACTAGCGGGGGTAATGAGCAGTTCTTC
CASSLTGTSGGNEQFF
>NA|TRBV5-1|TRBJ2-2|19|NA
TGCGCCAGCAGCTTGGATGTTGAGGCCGGCGGGGCGGGGACCGGGGAGCTGTTTTTT
CASSLDVEAGGAGTGELFF
>NA|TRBV3-1/TRBV3-2|TRBJ2-1|12|NA
TGTGCCAGCAGCCCTAGCGACAATGAGCAGTTCTTC
CASSPSDNEQFF
>TRBD1|TRBV10-2|TRBJ1-2|16|NA
TGCGCCAGCACTCCCGGGACAGGGGGCGGTATCTATGGCTACACCTTC
CASTPGTGGGIYGYTF
>TRBD2|TRBV24-1|TRBJ2-1|15|NA
TGTGCCACCAGTGACCCTAGCGGGGGGCAGGATGAGCAGTTCTTC
CATSDPSGGQDEQFF
>TRBD2|TRBV19|TRBJ2-5|17|NA
TGTGCCAGTAGTCCCACACGTTGGGGGGGAGAGCAAGAGACCCAGTACTTC
CASSPTRWGGEQETQYF
>TRBD2|TRBV9|TRBJ2-1|16|NA
TGTGCCAGCAGCGAACCGGGACTAGCGGGAGTCAATGAGCAGTTCTTC
CASSEPGLAGVNEQFF
>TRBD1|TRBV7-6|TRBJ1-2|12|NA
TGTGCCATTGGAGGGGGCAACTATGGCTACACCTTC
CAIGGGNYGYTF